The rows below give T cell receptor beta chains drawn from one sample of a study of technical replicates of blood from several donors. TCRdb's table, derived via immunoSEQ multiplex PCR, lists solely in-frame clones and lacks some. The sample yields about 73,000 clones, 90% to 95% seen once. Sequenced sample: PBMCs. These receptors were taken from a human donor in good health. Some clones in this sample may be carry-over from other donors' samples. CDR3s include the opening cysteine and the closing phenylalanine or tryptophan. D genes are given only for firm matches. The size of a clone is reported for some rows only, either as once, few or many, or as a class for expanded clones.

clone_size	v_call	j_call	d_call	cdr3_nt	cdr3_aa
.	TRBV13	TRBJ2-7	.	TGTGCCAGCAGCTTTTCGGTCGACGAGCAGTACTTC	CASSFSVDEQYF
.	TRBV7-3	TRBJ2-5	.	TGTGCCAGCAGCTTACTAGGGGGGGGAGAGACCCAGTACTTC	CASSLLGGGETQYF
.	TRBV4-3	TRBJ1-1	.	TGCGCCAGCAGCCAAGATTGGGGGGGCACTGAAGCTTTCTTT	CASSQDWGGTEAFF
.	TRBV13	TRBJ2-1	TRBD1	TGTGCCAGCAGCTTAACCGACAGGGGGCCTTACAATGAGCAGTTCTTC	CASSLTDRGPYNEQFF
.	TRBV11-2	TRBJ1-1	.	TGTGCCAGCAGCCCTGGTCTTTACAGAGACACTGAAGCTTTCTTT	CASSPGLYRDTEAFF
.	TRBV4-1	TRBJ1-6	TRBD1	TGCGCCAGCAGCCAAGATTTTCCCCCGGCTCCTTACACAGGGGGCTCACCCCTCCACTTT	CASSQDFPPAPYTGGSPLHF
once	TRBV2	TRBJ2-5	TRBD1	TGTGCCAGCAGTGGTTGGACAGGGGATGGTTGGGAGACCCAGTACTTC	CASSGWTGDGWETQYF
.	TRBV18	TRBJ1-1	.	TGTGCCAGCTCCGCAGGACAGAGTGTGATTGGCACTGAAGCTTTCTTT	CASSAGQSVIGTEAFF
.	TRBV7-2	TRBJ2-5	TRBD2	TGTGCCAGCAGCCCAAAGCCCGGGACTAGCGGGGGGGCTCGAGAGACCCAGTACTTC	CASSPKPGTSGGARETQYF
.	TRBV7-2	TRBJ1-2	.	TGTGCCAGCAGCTTCGGCGCTGGGAGCTATGGCTACACCTTC	CASSFGAGSYGYTF